Below, one T cell receptor (beta chain) is given with its context. The data are from a study of blood T cell repertoires in COVID-19. On the study more broadly: Both acute and convalescent COVID-19 samples were obtained from the United States, Italy and Spain. From T cells, B-cell-depleted T cells, or PBMCs came the material, which was cDNA or gDNA.

The J segment lost 8 bases and the V segment lost 6 bases, leaving 10 bases of the junction unmatched. The germline CDR1 and CDR2 sequences are MDHEN and SYDVKM. CDR3 length: 15 amino acids. In the source study's methods: Scientists estimated how many nucleated cells there were by amplifying reference gene primers. TCRdb's table, derived via immunoSEQ multiplex PCR, lists solely in-frame clones and lacks some. That table gives V, J and clone size, and the DNA gave D and trimming. The sample includes over 200,000 clones, over 75% of them seen just once. Seattle's enrolled individuals joined amid active infection and were then monitored longitudinally.

This receptor was taken from a man in his forties or fifties with COVID-19, enrolled during active disease. The sequenced material came from peripheral blood. This chain uses TRBV28 with TRBJ2-1, with TRBD1 matching 10 bases. The CDR3 DNA sequence: TGTGCCAGCAGCCAGCCCGGGACAGGGGAACATGAGCAGTTCTTC. This gives the protein CASSQPGTGEHEQFF. Variable domain in full (rest from reference TRBV28 and TRBJ2-1): DVKVTQSSRYLVKRTGEKVFLECVQDMDHENMFWYRQDPGLGLRLIYFSYDVKMKEKGDIPEGYSVSREKKERFSLILESASTNQTSMYLCASSQPGTGEHEQFFGPGTRLTVL.